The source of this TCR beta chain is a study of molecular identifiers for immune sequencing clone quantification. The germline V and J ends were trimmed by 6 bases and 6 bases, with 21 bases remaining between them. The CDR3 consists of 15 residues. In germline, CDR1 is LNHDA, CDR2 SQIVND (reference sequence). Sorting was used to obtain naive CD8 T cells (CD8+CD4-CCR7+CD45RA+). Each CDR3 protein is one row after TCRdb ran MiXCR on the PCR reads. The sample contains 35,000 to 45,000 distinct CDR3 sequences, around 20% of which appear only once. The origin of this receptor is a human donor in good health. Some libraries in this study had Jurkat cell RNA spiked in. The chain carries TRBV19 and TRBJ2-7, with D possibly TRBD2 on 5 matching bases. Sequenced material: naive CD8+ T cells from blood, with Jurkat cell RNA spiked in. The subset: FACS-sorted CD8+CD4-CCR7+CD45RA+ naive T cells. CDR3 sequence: CASRNELGSPSEQYF. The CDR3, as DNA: TGTGCCAGTAGGAACGAATTGGGGAGTCCGTCCGAGCAGTACTTC.